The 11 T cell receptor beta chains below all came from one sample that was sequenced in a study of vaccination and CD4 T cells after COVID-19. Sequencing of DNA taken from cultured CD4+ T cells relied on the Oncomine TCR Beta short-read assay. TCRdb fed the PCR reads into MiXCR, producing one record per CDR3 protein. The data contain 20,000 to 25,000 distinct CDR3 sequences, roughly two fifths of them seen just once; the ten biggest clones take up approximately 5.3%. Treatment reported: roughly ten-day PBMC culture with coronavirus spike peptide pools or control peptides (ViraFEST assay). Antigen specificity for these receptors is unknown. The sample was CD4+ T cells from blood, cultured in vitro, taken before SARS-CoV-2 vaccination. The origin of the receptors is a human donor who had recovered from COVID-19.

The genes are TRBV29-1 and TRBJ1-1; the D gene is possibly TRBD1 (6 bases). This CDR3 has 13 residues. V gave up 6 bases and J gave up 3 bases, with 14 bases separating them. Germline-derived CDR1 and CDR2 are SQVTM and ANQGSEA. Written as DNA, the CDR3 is TGCAGCGTGAGACAGGCCGGGGACACTGAAGCTTTCTTT. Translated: CSVRQAGDTEAFF.

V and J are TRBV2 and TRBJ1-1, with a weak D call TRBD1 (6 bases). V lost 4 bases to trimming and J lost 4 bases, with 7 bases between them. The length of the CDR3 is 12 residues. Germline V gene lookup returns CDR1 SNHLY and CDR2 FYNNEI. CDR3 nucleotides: TGTGCCAGCAGTGTGGGGGCCACTGAAGCTTTCTTT. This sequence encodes CASSVGATEAFF.

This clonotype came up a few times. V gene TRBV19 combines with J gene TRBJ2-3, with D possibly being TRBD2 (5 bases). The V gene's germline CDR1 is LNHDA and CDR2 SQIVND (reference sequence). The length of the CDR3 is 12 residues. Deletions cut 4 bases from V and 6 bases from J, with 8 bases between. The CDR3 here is CASSSGGDTQYF. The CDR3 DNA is TGTGCCAGTAGTAGTGGCGGGGATACGCAGTATTTT.

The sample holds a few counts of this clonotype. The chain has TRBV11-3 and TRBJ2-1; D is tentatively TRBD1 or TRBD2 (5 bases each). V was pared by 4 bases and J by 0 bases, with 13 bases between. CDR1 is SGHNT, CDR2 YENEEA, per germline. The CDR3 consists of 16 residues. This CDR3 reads CASSSTGTYSYNEQFF. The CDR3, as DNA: TGTGCCAGCAGCTCGACCGGGACCTACTCCTACAATGAGCAGTTCTTC.

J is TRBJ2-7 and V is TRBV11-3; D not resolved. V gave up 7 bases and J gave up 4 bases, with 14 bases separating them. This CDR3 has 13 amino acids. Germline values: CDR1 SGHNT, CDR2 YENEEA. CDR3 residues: CASTTRPPYEQYF. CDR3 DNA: TGTGCCAGCACCACACGACCCCCTTACGAGCAGTACTTC.

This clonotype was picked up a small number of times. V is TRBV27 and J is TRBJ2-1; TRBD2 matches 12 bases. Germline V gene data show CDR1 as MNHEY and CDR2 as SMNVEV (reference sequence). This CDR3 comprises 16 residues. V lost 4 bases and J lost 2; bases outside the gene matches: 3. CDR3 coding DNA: TGTGCCAGCAGTTCCGGACTAGCGGGAACCTACAATGAGCAGTTCTTC. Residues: CASSSGLAGTYNEQFF.

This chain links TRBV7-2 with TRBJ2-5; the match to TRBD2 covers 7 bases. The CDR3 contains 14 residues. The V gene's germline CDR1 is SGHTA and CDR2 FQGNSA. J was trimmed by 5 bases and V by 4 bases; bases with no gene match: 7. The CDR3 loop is CASSSGLVIETQYF. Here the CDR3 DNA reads TGTGCCAGCAGCTCCGGACTAGTCATCGAGACCCAGTACTTC.

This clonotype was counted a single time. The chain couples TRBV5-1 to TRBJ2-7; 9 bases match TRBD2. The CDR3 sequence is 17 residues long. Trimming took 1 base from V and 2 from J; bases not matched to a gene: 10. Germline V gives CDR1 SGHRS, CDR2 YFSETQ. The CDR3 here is CASSLSPREREAYEQYF. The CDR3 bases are TGCGCCAGCAGCTTGTCTCCAAGAGAGCGGGAGGCCTACGAGCAGTACTTC.

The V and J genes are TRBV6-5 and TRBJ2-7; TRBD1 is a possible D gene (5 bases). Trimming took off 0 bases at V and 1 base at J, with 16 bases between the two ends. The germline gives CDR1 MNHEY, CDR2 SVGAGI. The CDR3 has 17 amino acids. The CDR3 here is CASSYSFETARSYEQYF. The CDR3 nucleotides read TGTGCCAGCAGTTACTCGTTTGAGACAGCGAGATCCTACGAGCAGTACTTC.

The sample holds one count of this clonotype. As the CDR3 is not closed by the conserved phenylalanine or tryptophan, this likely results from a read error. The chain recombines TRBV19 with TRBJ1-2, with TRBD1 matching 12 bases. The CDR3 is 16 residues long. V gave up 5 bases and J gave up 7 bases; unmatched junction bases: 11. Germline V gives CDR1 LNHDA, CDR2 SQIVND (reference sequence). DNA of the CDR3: TGTGCCAGTAGTCCGACCGGGACAGGGGGCGAACGTGGCTACACCCTC. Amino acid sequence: CASSPTGTGGERGYTL.

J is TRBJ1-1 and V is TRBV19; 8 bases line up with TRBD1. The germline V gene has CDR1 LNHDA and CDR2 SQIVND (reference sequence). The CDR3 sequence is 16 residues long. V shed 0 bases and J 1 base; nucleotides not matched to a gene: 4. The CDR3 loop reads CASSIEAGTGNTEAFF. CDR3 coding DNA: TGTGCCAGTAGTATAGAAGCCGGGACAGGGAACACTGAAGCTTTCTTT. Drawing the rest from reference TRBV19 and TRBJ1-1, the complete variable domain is DGGITQSPKYLFRKEGQNVTLSCEQNLNHDAMYWYRQDPGQGLRLIYYSQIVNDFQKGDIAEGYSVSREKKESFPLTVTSAQKNPTAFYLCASSIEAGTGNTEAFFGQGTRLTVV.